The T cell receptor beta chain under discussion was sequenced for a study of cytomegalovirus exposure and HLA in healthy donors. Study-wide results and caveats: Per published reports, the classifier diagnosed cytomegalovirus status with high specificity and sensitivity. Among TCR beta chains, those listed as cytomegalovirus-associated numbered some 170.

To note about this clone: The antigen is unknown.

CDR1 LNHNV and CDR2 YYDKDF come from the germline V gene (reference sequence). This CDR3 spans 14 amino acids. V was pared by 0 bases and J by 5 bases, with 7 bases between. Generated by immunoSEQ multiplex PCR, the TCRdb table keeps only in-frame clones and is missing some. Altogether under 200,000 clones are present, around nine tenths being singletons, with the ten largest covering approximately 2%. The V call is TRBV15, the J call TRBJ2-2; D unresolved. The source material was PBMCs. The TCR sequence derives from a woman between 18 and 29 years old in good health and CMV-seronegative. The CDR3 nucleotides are TGTGCCACCAGCAGAGATATGACAACCGGGGAGCTGTTTTTT. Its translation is CATSRDMTTGELFF. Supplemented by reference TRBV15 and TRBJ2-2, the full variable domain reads DAMVIQNPRYQVTQFGKPVTLSCSQTLNHNVMYWYQQKSSQAPKLLFHYYDKDFNNEADTPDNFQSRRPNTSFCFLDIRSPGLGDTAMYLCATSRDMTTGELFFGEGSRLTVL.